One and the same sample provided the 5 T cell receptor beta chains below, sequenced in a study of blood T cell repertoires in COVID-19. Method: immunoSEQ multiplex PCR; TCRdb's copy keeps in-frame clones and lacks some. The profile shows 140,000 or so clones, about 80% of them singletons. The sample taken for sequencing was peripheral blood. The receptors originated from a man aged 45 to 65 with acute or convalescent COVID-19.

The chain links TRBV5-5 to TRBJ2-7; no clear D. The length of the CDR3 is 14 residues. Between the trimmed V and J ends, which lost 5 bases and 2 bases, there was a span of 14 bases. Looked up from germline, CDR1 is SGHKS and CDR2 is YYEKEE (reference sequence). In nucleotides, the CDR3 is TGTGCCAGCAGGACCCCCGGGTCCCCCTACGAGCAGTACTTC. It encodes CASRTPGSPYEQYF.

V and J are TRBV6-5 and TRBJ1-5; TRBD1 matches 7 bases. CDR1 is MNHEY and CDR2 is SVGAGI in the germline V gene. The CDR3 length is 14 residues. The V gene end was trimmed by 5 bases and the J gene end by 4 bases; junction bases not matched to a gene: 5. CDR3 DNA: TGTGCCAGCAGTCACACAGGGGCGAATCAGCCCCAGCATTTT. Protein: CASSHTGANQPQHF.

The chain employs TRBV21-1 and TRBJ2-5; no DNA check was done on the table's D call, TRBD2. TRBV21-1 is a known pseudogene. The CDR3 is made up of 17 amino acids. This chain's CDR3 is CASSNSPASGKKETQYF. DNA for the CDR3: TGTGCCAGCAGTAATTCGCCAGCTAGCGGTAAGAAAGAGACCCAGTACTTC.

This clone was detected only a few times. The gene calls are TRBV24-1 and TRBJ2-3; TRBD2 agrees at 12 bases. The CDR3 has 16 amino acids. The junction had 3 bases not matched to a gene; V was cut back by 5 bases and J by 1 base. Per the germline V gene, CDR1 is KGHDR and CDR2 is SFDVKD. CDR3 protein: CATSASGGDGTDTQYF. The CDR3 region has the DNA TGTGCCACCAGTGCTAGCGGGGGGGATGGCACAGATACGCAGTATTTT.

The chain is built from TRBV27 and TRBJ2-7; D may be TRBD1 (6 bases). The CDR3 is made up of 14 amino acids. Germline V gene data show CDR1 as MNHEY and CDR2 as SMNVEV (reference sequence). V was trimmed by 5 bases and J by 0 bases, leaving 11 bases between them. CDR3 in amino acids: CASSKQGPSYEQYF. CDR3 DNA: TGTGCCAGCAGTAAGCAGGGGCCCTCCTACGAGCAGTACTTC.